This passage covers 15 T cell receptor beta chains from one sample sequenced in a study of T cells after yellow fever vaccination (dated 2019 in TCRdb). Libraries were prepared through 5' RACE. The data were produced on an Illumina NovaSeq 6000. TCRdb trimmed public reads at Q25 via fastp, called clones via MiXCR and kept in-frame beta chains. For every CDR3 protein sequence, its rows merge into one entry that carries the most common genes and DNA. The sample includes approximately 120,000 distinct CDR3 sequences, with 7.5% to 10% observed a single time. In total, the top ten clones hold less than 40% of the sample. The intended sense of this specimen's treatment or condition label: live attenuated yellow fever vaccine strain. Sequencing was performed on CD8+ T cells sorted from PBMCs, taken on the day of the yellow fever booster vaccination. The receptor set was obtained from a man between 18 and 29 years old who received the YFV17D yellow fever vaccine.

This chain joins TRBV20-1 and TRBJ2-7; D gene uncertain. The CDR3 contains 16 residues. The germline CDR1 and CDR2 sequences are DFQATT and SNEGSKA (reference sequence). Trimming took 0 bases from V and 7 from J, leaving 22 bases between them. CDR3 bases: TGCAGTGCTAGAGATCTCGGTCTTTCTCGAACGTGGGAGCAGTACTTC. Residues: CSARDLGLSRTWEQYF.

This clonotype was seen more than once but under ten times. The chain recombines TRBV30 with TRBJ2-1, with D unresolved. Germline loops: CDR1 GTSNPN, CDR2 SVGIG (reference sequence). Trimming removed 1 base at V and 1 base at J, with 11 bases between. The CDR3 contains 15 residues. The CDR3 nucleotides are TGTGCCTGGAGTGACGACTGGAAGTCCTACAATGAGCAGTTCTTC. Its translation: CAWSDDWKSYNEQFF.

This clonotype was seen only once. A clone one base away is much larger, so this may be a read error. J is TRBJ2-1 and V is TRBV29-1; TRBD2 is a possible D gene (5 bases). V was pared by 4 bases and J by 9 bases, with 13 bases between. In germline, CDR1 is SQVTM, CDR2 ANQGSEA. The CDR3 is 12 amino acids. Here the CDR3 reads CSVAPGNIEQFF. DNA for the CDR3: TGCAGCGTTGCTCCCGGGAACATTGAGCAGTTCTTC.

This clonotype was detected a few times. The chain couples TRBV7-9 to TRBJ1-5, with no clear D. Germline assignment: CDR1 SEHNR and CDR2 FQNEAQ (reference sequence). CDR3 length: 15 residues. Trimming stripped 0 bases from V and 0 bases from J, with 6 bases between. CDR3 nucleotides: TGTGCCAGCAGCTTAGCAACCACTAGCAATCAGCCCCAGCATTTT. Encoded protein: CASSLATTSNQPQHF.

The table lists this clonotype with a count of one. In DNA form, the CDR3 reads TGCAGTGCTAGGGACAGGCATGGCTACACCTTC. This codes for CSARDRHGYTF. The chain combines TRBV20-1 with TRBJ1-2; 7 bases map to TRBD1. Germline CDR1 reads DFQATT; CDR2 reads SNEGSKA (reference sequence). The length of the CDR3 is 11 residues. V lost 3 bases, J lost 6 bases, and 1 base stayed unmatched.

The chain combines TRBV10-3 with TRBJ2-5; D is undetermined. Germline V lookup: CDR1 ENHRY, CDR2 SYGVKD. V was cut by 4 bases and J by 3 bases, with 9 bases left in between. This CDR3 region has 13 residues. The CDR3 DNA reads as TGTGCCATCAGTGGTGACGCAAAAGAGACCCAGTACTTC. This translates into CAISGDAKETQYF.

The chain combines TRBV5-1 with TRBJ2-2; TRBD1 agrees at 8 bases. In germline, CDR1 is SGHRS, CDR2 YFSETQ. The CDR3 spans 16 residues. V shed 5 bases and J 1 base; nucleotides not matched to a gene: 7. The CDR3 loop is CASRPGQGVNTGELFF. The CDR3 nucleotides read TGCGCCAGCAGACCCGGACAGGGAGTGAACACCGGGGAGCTGTTTTTT.

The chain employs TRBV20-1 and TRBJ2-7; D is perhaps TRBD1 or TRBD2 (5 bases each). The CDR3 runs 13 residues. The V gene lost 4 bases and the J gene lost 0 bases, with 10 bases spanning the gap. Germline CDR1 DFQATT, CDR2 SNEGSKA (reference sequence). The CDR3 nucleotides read TGCAGTGCTACGGGACGTAGCTCCTACGAGCAGTACTTC. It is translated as CSATGRSSYEQYF.

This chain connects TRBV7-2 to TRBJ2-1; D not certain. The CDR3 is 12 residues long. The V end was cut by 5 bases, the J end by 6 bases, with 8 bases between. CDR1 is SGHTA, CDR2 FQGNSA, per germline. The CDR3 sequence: CASSVSINEQFF. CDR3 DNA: TGTGCCAGCAGCGTATCTATCAATGAGCAGTTCTTC.

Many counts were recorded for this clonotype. CDR3 sequence: CASSVGQGGNQPQHF. In DNA, the CDR3 is TGTGCCAGCAGCGTAGGGCAGGGGGGCAATCAGCCCCAGCATTTT. The chain recombines TRBV9 with TRBJ1-5; TRBD1 matches at 7 bases. The CDR3 sequence is 15 residues long. With V trimmed by 0 bases and J by 2 bases, 2 bases remained unmatched. The germline gives CDR1 SGDLS, CDR2 YYNGEE.

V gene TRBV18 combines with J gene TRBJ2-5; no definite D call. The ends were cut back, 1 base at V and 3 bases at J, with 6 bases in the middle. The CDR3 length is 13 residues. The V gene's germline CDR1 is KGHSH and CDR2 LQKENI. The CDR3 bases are TGTGCCAGCTCACCACGCCCCAAAGAGACCCAGTACTTC. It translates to CASSPRPKETQYF.

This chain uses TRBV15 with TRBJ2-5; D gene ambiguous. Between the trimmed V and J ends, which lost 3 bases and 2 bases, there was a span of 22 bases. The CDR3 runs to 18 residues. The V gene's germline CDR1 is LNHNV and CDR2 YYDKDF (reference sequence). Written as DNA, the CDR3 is TGTGCCACCAGCAGCCCCGGGTGGGCTAGAGTAGGGCAAGAGACCCAGTACTTC. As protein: CATSSPGWARVGQETQYF.

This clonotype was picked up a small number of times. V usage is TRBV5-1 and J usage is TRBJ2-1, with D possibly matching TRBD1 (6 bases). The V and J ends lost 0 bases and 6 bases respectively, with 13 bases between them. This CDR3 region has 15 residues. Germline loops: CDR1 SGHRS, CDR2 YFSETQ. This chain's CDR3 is CASSLGDISGNEQFF. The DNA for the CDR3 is TGCGCCAGCAGCTTGGGGGACATCTCCGGCAATGAGCAGTTCTTC.

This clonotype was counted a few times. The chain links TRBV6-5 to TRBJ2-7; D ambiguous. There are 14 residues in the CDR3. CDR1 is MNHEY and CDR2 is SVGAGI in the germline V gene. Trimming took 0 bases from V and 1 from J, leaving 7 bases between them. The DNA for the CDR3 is TGTGCCAGCAGTTACTCCCTGACATCCTACGAGCAGTACTTC. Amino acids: CASSYSLTSYEQYF.

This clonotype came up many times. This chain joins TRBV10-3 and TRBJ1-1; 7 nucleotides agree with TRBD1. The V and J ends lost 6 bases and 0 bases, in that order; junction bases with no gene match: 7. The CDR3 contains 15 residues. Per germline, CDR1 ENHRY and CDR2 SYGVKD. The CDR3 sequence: CAIREPGTVNTEAFF. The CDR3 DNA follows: TGTGCCATCAGGGAACCCGGGACAGTGAACACTGAAGCTTTCTTT.